This T cell receptor (beta chain) emerged from a study of blood T cell repertoires in COVID-19. Assay: immunoSEQ multiplex PCR; the TCRdb copy retains only in-frame clones and omits some. The repertoire consists of some 88,000 clones, with roughly 77% occurring once and the leading ten covering approximately 25%. The CDR3 has 14 residues. From germline, CDR1 is LNHDA and CDR2 SQIVND (reference sequence). Trimming took off 6 bases at V and 0 bases at J, with 9 bases between the two ends. This receptor was obtained from a human donor in a cohort sampled during active COVID-19. The sequenced sample was peripheral blood. The chain uses TRBV19 and TRBJ2-1; no clear D gene. The CDR3 coding sequence is TGTGCCAGTAGGGTGGCCAGCTCCTACAATGAGCAGTTCTTC. Residues: CASRVASSYNEQFF.